This T cell receptor (beta chain) was profiled in a study of blood T cell repertoires in COVID-19. Using immunoSEQ multiplex PCR, the repertoire was profiled, and TCRdb retains in-frame clones only, with some absent. The sample has about 83,000 clones, approximately 80% seen once. The CDR3 consists of 14 residues. The J gene is TRBJ1-5, the V gene TRBV21-1; the listed D gene, TRBD1, was not tested against the DNA. TRBV21-1 is assigned pseudogene status. The specimen was peripheral blood. This clonotype was sampled from a woman of 80 years or more with acute or convalescent COVID-19. This chain's CDR3 is CASSKEAQAGPQHF. The CDR3, as DNA: TGTGCCAGCAGCAAAGAGGCGCAGGCTGGGCCCCAGCATTTT.